This record concerns one TCR beta chain sequence. Per the study methods: Counts of nucleated cells, estimated from reference gene primer amplification, were obtained. The table came from immunoSEQ multiplex PCR; TCRdb's copy has only in-frame clones and leaves some out. Clonal size and the V and J genes are those of that table, whereas D and trimming came from the DNA. Of about 220,000 clones in the sample, 80% to 85% were seen once. The record originates from a study of blood T cell repertoires in COVID-19. About the research overall: Acute-phase and convalescent COVID-19 samples originated in the United States, Italy and Spain. T cells, B-cell-depleted T cells, or PBMCs supplied cDNA or gDNA.

V was pared by 9 bases and J by 2 bases, with 7 bases of the junction left unmatched. The CDR3 is 14 amino acids. Germline V lookup: CDR1 SEHNR, CDR2 FQNEAQ (reference sequence). The sequence derives from a woman aged 30 to 39 who had recovered from COVID-19. The specimen sequenced was peripheral blood. The chain recombines TRBV7-9 with TRBJ2-3; TRBD1 aligns across 8 bases. CDR3 DNA sequence: TGTGCCAGTGGGGACAGGAGACTCACAGATACGCAGTATTTT. Amino acid sequence: CASGDRRLTDTQYF. The full variable domain, with the rest looked up from reference TRBV7-9 and TRBJ2-3, is DTGVSQNPRHKITKRGQNVTFRCDPISEHNRLYWYRQTLGQGPEFLTYFQNEAQLEKSRLLSDRFSAERPKGSFSTLEIQRTEQGDSAMYLCASGDRRLTDTQYFGPGTRLTVL.